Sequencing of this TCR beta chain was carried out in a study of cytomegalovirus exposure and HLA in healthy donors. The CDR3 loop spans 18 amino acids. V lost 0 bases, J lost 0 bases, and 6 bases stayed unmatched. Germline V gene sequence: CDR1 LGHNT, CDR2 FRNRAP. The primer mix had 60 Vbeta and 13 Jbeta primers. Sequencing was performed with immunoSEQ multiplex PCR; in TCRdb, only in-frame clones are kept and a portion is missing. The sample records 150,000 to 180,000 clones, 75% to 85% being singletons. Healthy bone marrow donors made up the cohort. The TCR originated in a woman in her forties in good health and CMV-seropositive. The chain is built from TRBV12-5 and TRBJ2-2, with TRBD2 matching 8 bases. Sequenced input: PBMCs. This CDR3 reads CASGLVVLAGSNTGELFF. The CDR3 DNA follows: TGTGCTAGTGGTTTGGTCGTTTTAGCGGGGTCGAACACCGGGGAGCTGTTTTTT.